This T cell receptor beta chain was found in a study of cytomegalovirus exposure and HLA in healthy donors. The V segment lost 3 bases and the J segment 0 bases; nucleotides outside the gene matches: 4. The CDR3 contains 15 residues. The germline gives CDR1 KGHSH, CDR2 LQKENI. All the people who gave samples were healthy bone marrow donors. The PCR ran on 60 Vbeta and 13 Jbeta primers. Sequenced by immunoSEQ multiplex PCR; TCRdb stores in-frame clones only, minus some. The repertoire holds around 140,000 clones, with approximately 75% as singletons. This receptor was obtained from a man aged 45-65 years in good health and CMV-seropositive. Sequenced input: PBMCs. V and J are TRBV18 and TRBJ2-5; 7 nucleotides agree with TRBD1. The CDR3 coding sequence is TGTGCCAGCTCACCTGGACAGGAGCACCAAGAGACCCAGTACTTC. Translating gives CASSPGQEHQETQYF.